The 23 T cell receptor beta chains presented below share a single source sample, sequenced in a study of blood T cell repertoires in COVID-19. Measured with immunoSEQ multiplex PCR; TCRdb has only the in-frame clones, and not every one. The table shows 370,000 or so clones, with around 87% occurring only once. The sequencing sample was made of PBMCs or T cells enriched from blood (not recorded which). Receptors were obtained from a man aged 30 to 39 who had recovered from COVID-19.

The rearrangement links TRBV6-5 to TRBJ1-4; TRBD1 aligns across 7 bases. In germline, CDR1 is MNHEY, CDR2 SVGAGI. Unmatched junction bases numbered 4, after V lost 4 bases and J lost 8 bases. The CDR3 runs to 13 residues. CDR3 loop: CASSSPGQEKLFF. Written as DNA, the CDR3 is TGTGCCAGCAGTTCCCCGGGACAGGAAAAACTGTTTTTT.

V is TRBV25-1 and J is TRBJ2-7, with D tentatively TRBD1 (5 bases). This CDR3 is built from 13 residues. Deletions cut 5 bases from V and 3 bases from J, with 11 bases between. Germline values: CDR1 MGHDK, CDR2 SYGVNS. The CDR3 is CASSRQGGYEQYF. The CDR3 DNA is TGTGCCAGCAGTAGGCAGGGCGGCTACGAGCAGTACTTC.

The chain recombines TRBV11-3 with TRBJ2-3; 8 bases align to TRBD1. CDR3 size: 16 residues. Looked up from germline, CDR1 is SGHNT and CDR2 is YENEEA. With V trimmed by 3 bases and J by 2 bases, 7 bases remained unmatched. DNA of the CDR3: TGTGCCAGCAGCTTCGGACAGGGTCGGGTCACAGATACGCAGTATTTT. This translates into CASSFGQGRVTDTQYF.

The CDR3 protein is CASSADRHNEQFF. CDR3 sequence (DNA): TGTGCCAGCAGCGCGGACAGGCACAATGAGCAGTTCTTC. The chain is built from TRBV7-2 and TRBJ2-1, with 7 positions matching TRBD1. The CDR3 sequence is 13 residues long. V shed 5 bases, J shed 5 bases, and the junction held 3 bases outside the gene matches. The germline V gene has CDR1 SGHTA and CDR2 FQGNSA.

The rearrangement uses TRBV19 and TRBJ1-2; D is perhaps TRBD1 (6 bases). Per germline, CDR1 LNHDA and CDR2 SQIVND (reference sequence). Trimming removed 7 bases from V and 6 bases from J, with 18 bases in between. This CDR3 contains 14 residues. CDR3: CASKPYGGGDGYTF. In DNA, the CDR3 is TGTGCCAGTAAGCCGTATGGAGGGGGGGATGGCTACACCTTC.

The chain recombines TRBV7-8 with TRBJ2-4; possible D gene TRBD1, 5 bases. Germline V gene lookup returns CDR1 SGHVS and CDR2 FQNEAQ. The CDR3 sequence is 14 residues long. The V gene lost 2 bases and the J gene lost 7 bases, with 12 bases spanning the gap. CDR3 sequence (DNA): TGTGCCAGCAGCTTAAGGGCAGGGAAGAACATTCAGTACTTC. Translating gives CASSLRAGKNIQYF.

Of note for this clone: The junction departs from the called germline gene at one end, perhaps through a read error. Here the CDR3 DNA reads TGTGCCAGCAACCCCGGTACTTCCCTAGAGGCCCAGTACTTC. Protein: CASNPGTSLEAQYF. The chain links TRBV7-9 to TRBJ2-5; no clear D. CDR1 SEHNR and CDR2 FQNEAQ come from the germline V gene (reference sequence). The CDR3 length is 14 residues. Variable domain in full (rest from reference TRBV7-9 and TRBJ2-5): DTGVSQNPRHKITKRGQNVTFRCDPISEHNRLYWYRQTLGQGPEFLTYFQNEAQLEKSRLLSDRFSAERPKGSFSTLEIQRTEQGDSAMYLCASNPGTSLEAQYFGPGTRLLVL.

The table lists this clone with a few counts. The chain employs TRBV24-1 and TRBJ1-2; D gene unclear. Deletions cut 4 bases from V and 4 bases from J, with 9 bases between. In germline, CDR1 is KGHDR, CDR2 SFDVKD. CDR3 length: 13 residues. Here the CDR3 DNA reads TGTGCCACCAGTGACGGACTGCGCTATGGCTACACCTTC. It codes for CATSDGLRYGYTF.

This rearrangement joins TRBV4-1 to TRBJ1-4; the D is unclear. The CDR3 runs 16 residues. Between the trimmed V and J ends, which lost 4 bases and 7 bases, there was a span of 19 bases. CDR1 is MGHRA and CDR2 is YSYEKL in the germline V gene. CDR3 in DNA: TGCGCCAGCAGCCCGTCCGACGGGATTTTGAGTGAAAAACTGTTTTTT. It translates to CASSPSDGILSEKLFF.

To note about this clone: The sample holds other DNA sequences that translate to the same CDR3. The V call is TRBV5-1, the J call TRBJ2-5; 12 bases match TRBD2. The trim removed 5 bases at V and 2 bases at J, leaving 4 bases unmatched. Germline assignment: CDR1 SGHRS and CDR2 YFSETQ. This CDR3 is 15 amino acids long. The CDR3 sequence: CASSSGLAGQETQYF. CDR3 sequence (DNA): TGCGCCAGCAGTTCTGGACTAGCGGGACAAGAGACCCAGTACTTC.

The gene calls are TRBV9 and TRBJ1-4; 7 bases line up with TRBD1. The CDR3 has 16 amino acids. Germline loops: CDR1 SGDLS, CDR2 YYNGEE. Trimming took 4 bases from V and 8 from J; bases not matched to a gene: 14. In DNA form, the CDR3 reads TGTGCCAGCAGCCCTCACCCACAGGGGTCAAGGGAAAAACTGTTTTTT. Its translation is CASSPHPQGSREKLFF.

CDR3 region: CAWSVGGRGNYGYTF. For the CDR3, the DNA is TGTGCCTGGAGTGTAGGTGGCAGGGGGAACTATGGCTACACCTTC. V usage is TRBV30 and J usage is TRBJ1-2, with 7 bases fitting TRBD1. Per germline, CDR1 GTSNPN and CDR2 SVGIG (reference sequence). Germline trimming cut 0 bases from V and 2 bases from J; bases unmatched to any gene: 6. CDR3 length: 15 residues.

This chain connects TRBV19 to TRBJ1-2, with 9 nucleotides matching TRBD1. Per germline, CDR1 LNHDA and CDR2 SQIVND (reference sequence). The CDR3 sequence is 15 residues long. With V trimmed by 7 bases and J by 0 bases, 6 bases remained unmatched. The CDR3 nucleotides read TGTGCCAGTATGCACAGGGGGCCGGCTAACTATGGCTACACCTTC. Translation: CASMHRGPANYGYTF.

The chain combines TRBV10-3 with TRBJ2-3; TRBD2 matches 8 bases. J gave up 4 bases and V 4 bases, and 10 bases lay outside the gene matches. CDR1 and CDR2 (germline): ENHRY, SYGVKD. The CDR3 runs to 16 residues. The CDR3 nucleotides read TGTGCCATCAGTGTAGCCAGCGGGGGTACCTCAGATACGCAGTATTTT. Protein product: CAISVASGGTSDTQYF.

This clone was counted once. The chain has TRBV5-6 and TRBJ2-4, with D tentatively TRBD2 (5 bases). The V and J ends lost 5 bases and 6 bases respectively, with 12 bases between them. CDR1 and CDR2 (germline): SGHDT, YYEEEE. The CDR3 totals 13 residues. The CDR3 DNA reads TGTGCCAGCAGGGGAAGAGGAGGAAACATTCAGTACTTC. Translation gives CASRGRGGNIQYF. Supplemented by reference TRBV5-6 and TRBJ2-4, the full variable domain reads DAGVTQSPTHLIKTRGQQVTLRCSPKSGHDTVSWYQQALGQGPQFIFQYYEEEERQRGNFPDRFSGHQFPNYSSELNVNALLLGDSALYLCASRGRGGNIQYFGAGTRLSVL.

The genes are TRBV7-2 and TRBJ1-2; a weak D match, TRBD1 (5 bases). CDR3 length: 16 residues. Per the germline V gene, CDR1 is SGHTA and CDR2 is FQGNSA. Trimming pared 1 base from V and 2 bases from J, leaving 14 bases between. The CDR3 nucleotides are TGTGCCAGCAGCTTAGATTCCGGGGGTCAGAACTATGGCTACACCTTC. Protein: CASSLDSGGQNYGYTF.

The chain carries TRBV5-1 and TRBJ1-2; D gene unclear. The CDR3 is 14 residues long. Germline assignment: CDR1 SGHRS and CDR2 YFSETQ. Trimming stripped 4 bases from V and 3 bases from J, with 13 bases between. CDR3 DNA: TGCGCCAGCAGCGCGAGCGGGGAGGACTATGGCTACACCTTC. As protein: CASSASGEDYGYTF.

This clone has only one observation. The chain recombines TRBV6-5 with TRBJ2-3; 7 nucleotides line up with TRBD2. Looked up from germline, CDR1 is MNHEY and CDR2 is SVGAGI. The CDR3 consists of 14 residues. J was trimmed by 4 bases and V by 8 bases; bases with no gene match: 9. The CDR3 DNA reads TGTGCCAGCCATGTCAGGACTAGTGCAGATACGCAGTATTTT. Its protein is CASHVRTSADTQYF.

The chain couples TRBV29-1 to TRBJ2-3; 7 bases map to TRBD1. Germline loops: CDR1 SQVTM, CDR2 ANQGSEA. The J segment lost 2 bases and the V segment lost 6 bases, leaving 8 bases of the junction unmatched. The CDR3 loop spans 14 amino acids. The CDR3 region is CSVRTGTATDTQYF. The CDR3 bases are TGCAGCGTGAGAACCGGGACAGCCACAGATACGCAGTATTTT.

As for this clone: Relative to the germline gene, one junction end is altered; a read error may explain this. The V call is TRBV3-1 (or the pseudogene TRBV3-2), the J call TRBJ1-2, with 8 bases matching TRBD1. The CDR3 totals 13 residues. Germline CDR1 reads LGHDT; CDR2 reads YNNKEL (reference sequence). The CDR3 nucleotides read TGTGCCAGCAGTTCCGGACTATTGACAGGGGCTATCTTC. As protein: CASSSGLLTGAIF.

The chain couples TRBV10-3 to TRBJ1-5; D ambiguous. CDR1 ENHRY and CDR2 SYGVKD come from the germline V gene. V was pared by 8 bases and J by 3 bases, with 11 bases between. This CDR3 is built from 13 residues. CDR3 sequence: CAIGLEDNQPQHF. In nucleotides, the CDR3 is TGTGCCATCGGCCTGGAGGACAATCAGCCCCAGCATTTT.

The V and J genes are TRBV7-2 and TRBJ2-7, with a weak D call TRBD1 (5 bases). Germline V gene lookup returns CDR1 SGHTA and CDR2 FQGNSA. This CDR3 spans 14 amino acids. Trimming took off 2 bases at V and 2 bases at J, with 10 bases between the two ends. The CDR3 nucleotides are TGTGCCAGCAGCTTAAGTAGGGGCCCCTACGAGCAGTACTTC. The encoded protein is CASSLSRGPYEQYF.

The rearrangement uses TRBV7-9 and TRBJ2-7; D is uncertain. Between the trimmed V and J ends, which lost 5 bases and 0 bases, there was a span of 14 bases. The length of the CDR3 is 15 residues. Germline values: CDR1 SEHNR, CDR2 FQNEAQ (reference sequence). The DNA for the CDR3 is TGTGCCAGCAGCCCTGACGGAGCAGCCTCCTACGAGCAGTACTTC. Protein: CASSPDGAASYEQYF.